This record concerns one T cell receptor beta chain sequence. Its antigen is not yet known. No base qualities exist here, and no much larger clone lies one base off it. Collaborating institutions collected whole blood in K2EDTA tubes following their own protocols. For TCRbeta analysis, collaborators shipped samples as frozen whole blood, isolated PBMCs, or DNA extracted from either of those sample types. The sample is drawn from a study of blood T cell repertoires in COVID-19 (dated by TCRdb to about 2020). At the level of the whole study: The collaborator samples originated in the United States, Italy and Spain and spanned the acute and convalescent phases of COVID-19. The material from the prospective study consisted of cDNA or gDNA derived from T cells, B-cell-depleted T cells, or PBMCs. Deeply sampled blood TCRbeta repertoires from subjects exposed to, actively infected with, or recovered from COVID-19 were included in the dataset. The repertoires were released in a freely available public database intended as a resource for research on the immune response to SARS-CoV-2. The samples were drawn from two sources: the first 160 participants of the ongoing ImmuneRACE study, and 1,000 to 1,500 subjects contributed by 6 global collaborators. Sample metadata almost always included a de-identified subject ID, COVID-19 status, age in years and sex. Where available, HLA class I and class II types were taken from metadata supplied by the sample provider and were not determined by assay-based typing.

The immunoSEQ Assay, a bias-controlled multiplex PCR, was used to amplify TCRbeta CDR3 regions from genomic DNA. Turning to the authors' computational methods: The number of nucleated cells in each sample was estimated from the amplification of reference gene primers within the assay. To quantify the absolute abundance of each unique TCRbeta CDR3 rearrangement, sequence reads were collapsed and filtered. For each sample, productive Simpson clonality was calculated as the square root of Simpson's diversity index across productive rearrangements. The clones in this table, taken by TCRdb from immuneACCESS, are in-frame only. Not every clone is retained; where verified, under half of the shortfall comes from an unresolved V gene, and the cause of the rest is unknown. The DNA gave D and trimming, while V, J and clone size come from that table. The sample table records about 70,000 clones; around 86% of these occur just once. 29% of the sample lies in the top ten.

What the work shows at the level of the full study, not this receptor alone: How much clinical and demographic metadata was included differed by source and by participant, and the metadata was provided uncurated.

The TCR originated in an elderly woman with active or convalescent COVID-19. Source material: peripheral blood.

The CDR3 reads as follows: CAWSSDRTSGNNEQFF. In nucleotide form, the sequence is TGTGCCTGGAGTTCGGACAGGACTAGCGGGAACAATGAGCAGTTCTTC. The sequence joins TRBV30 to TRBJ2-1; the junction holds 12 bases that match TRBD2. The CDR3 has 16 amino acids, counting the end cysteine and phenylalanine. The retained sequence is limited to the CDR3, 48 bases, with the frame set at the first base. The germline V gene (reference sequence) sets CDR1 to GTSNPN and CDR2 to SVGIG. Here V drops 2 bases and J drops 5 bases, and the junction holds 7 bases not matched to any gene.